This T cell receptor beta chain was recovered during a study of blood T cell repertoires in COVID-19. Study-level information: Sources were T cells, B-cell-depleted T cells, or PBMCs; the material itself was cDNA or gDNA.

Profiling relied on immunoSEQ multiplex PCR, and the TCRdb table lists in-frame clones only, not all of them. The sample has fewer than 400,000 clones, 70% to 90% seen once. Germline V gene sequence: CDR1 SGDLS, CDR2 YYNGEE. The CDR3 totals 15 residues. Trimming left V 3 bases short and J 3 bases short, with 15 bases between. The sequence came from a man between 25 and 39 years old who had recovered from COVID-19. V usage is TRBV9 and J usage is TRBJ1-2; TRBD1 is a possible D gene (6 bases). Material: PBMCs or T cells enriched from blood (not recorded which). The CDR3 nucleotides are TGTGCCAGCAGCGAACTGGGGGCGAGCTACTATGGCTACACCTTC. Protein sequence: CASSELGASYYGYTF.